This is a list of T cell receptor beta chains from one sample in a study of blood T cell repertoires in COVID-19. Repertoires were generated with immunoSEQ multiplex PCR, while TCRdb's copy carries only in-frame clones and drops some. The table includes roughly 200,000 clones, nearly 90% detected once. The sequenced sample was PBMCs or T cells enriched from blood (not recorded which). The receptors were sampled from a woman in her twenties or thirties with acute COVID-19. CDR3s include the opening cysteine and the closing phenylalanine or tryptophan. The order of the fields is D gene, V gene, clone size, J gene, CDR3 protein, CDR3 DNA. A D gene is named only where the DNA matches it firmly. Rows may omit the clone size; those that give it use once, few, many or a size class.

d_call: .; v_call: TRBV6-2/TRBV6-3; clone_size: .; j_call: TRBJ1-5; cdr3_aa: CASSPEPNSNQPQHF; cdr3_nt: TGTGCCAGCAGCCCAGAGCCTAATAGCAATCAGCCCCAGCATTTT
d_call: TRBD1; v_call: TRBV5-4; clone_size: .; j_call: TRBJ1-2; cdr3_aa: CASSPPGQGYGYTF; cdr3_nt: TGTGCCAGCAGCCCGCCGGGACAGGGGTATGGCTACACCTTC
d_call: .; v_call: TRBV7-2; clone_size: once; j_call: TRBJ1-3; cdr3_aa: CASSFAISSGNTIYF; cdr3_nt: TGTGCCAGCAGCTTTGCGATAAGCTCTGGAAACACCATATATTTT
d_call: .; v_call: TRBV27; clone_size: once; j_call: TRBJ1-1; cdr3_aa: CASSLRVMNTEAFF; cdr3_nt: TGTGCCAGCAGTTTGCGGGTGATGAACACTGAAGCTTTCTTT
d_call: .; v_call: TRBV5-4; clone_size: .; j_call: TRBJ1-1; cdr3_aa: CASSVRGSSEAFF; cdr3_nt: TGTGCCAGCAGCGTAAGGGGTTCGTCTGAAGCTTTCTTT
d_call: TRBD1; v_call: TRBV5-6; clone_size: .; j_call: TRBJ1-2; cdr3_aa: CASSRPPGTVYGYTF; cdr3_nt: TGTGCCAGCAGCCGCCCGCCTGGGACAGTCTATGGCTACACCTTC
d_call: TRBD1; v_call: TRBV2; clone_size: .; j_call: TRBJ2-2; cdr3_aa: CASGRDRGSGELFF; cdr3_nt: TGTGCCAGCGGCCGGGACAGGGGTTCAGGGGAGCTGTTTTTT
d_call: TRBD1; v_call: TRBV4-1; clone_size: .; j_call: TRBJ1-2; cdr3_aa: CASSPSGTVPLGYTF; cdr3_nt: TGCGCCAGCAGCCCCTCCGGGACAGTTCCTCTTGGCTACACCTTC
d_call: .; v_call: TRBV5-5; clone_size: .; j_call: TRBJ1-1; cdr3_aa: CASSLEWATEAFF; cdr3_nt: TGTGCCAGCAGCTTGGAGTGGGCCACTGAAGCTTTCTTT
d_call: .; v_call: TRBV19; clone_size: .; j_call: TRBJ1-5; cdr3_aa: CASRVPGIDNQPQHF; cdr3_nt: TGTGCCAGTAGGGTACCGGGTATCGACAATCAGCCCCAGCATTTT
d_call: .; v_call: TRBV10-2; clone_size: .; j_call: TRBJ2-2; cdr3_aa: CASRDPGTNTGELFF; cdr3_nt: TGCGCCAGCAGGGATCCCGGGACGAACACCGGGGAGCTGTTTTTT
d_call: .; v_call: TRBV10-3; clone_size: .; j_call: TRBJ2-3; cdr3_aa: CAIRGAISTDTQYF; cdr3_nt: TGTGCCATCAGGGGAGCCATTAGCACAGATACGCAGTATTTT
d_call: .; v_call: TRBV15; clone_size: .; j_call: TRBJ2-7; cdr3_aa: CATSRGLGPSSYEQYF; cdr3_nt: TGTGCCACCAGCAGAGGATTGGGCCCGAGCTCCTACGAGCAGTACTTC
d_call: TRBD2; v_call: TRBV10-1; clone_size: .; j_call: TRBJ2-7; cdr3_aa: CASSESGRGGEQYF; cdr3_nt: TGCGCCAGCAGTGAGTCGGGTCGGGGGGGTGAGCAGTACTTC
d_call: .; v_call: TRBV27; clone_size: .; j_call: TRBJ1-1; cdr3_aa: CASSPRGPTEAFF; cdr3_nt: TGTGCCAGCAGTCCCCGGGGTCCAACTGAAGCTTTCTTT
d_call: TRBD1; v_call: TRBV2; clone_size: .; j_call: TRBJ2-5; cdr3_aa: CASSLNRGGETQYF; cdr3_nt: TGTGCCAGCAGTCTTAACAGGGGCGGTGAGACCCAGTACTTC
d_call: .; v_call: TRBV2; clone_size: .; j_call: TRBJ1-2; cdr3_aa: CASSEYSLIYGYTF; cdr3_nt: TGTGCCAGCAGTGAATACAGCCTGATCTATGGCTACACCTTC
d_call: TRBD1; v_call: TRBV2; clone_size: .; j_call: TRBJ1-2; cdr3_aa: CASTPVLTGMGGYTF; cdr3_nt: TGTGCCAGCACCCCGGTCCTGACAGGGATGGGCGGCTACACCTTC
d_call: TRBD2; v_call: TRBV7-2; clone_size: .; j_call: TRBJ2-7; cdr3_aa: CASSLDGIGRVYEQYF; cdr3_nt: TGTGCCAGCAGCTTAGATGGGATAGGGAGGGTCTACGAGCAGTACTTC
d_call: .; v_call: TRBV15; clone_size: .; j_call: TRBJ1-3; cdr3_aa: CATSIMTGSGNTIYF; cdr3_nt: TGTGCCACCAGCATAATGACGGGCTCTGGAAACACCATATATTTT
d_call: TRBD2; v_call: TRBV7-3; clone_size: .; j_call: TRBJ2-1; cdr3_aa: CASSSPRGRAGEQFF; cdr3_nt: TGTGCCAGCAGCTCACCCAGAGGGAGGGCAGGTGAGCAGTTCTTC
d_call: TRBD1; v_call: TRBV19; clone_size: .; j_call: TRBJ1-5; cdr3_aa: CASSIGTGSLGEPQHF; cdr3_nt: TGTGCCAGTAGTATCGGGACAGGGTCCCTCGGGGAGCCCCAGCATTTT
d_call: .; v_call: TRBV5-4; clone_size: .; j_call: TRBJ2-7; cdr3_aa: CASSLDGIYEQYF; cdr3_nt: TGTGCCAGCAGCTTGGACGGTATCTACGAGCAGTACTTC
d_call: .; v_call: TRBV5-4; clone_size: .; j_call: TRBJ2-5; cdr3_aa: CASSLAQRGAQETQYF; cdr3_nt: TGTGCCAGCAGCTTGGCCCAACGGGGGGCCCAAGAGACCCAGTACTTC
d_call: TRBD1; v_call: TRBV6-5; clone_size: .; j_call: TRBJ1-3; cdr3_aa: CASRSTGAGNTIYF; cdr3_nt: TGTGCCAGCAGATCGACAGGGGCTGGAAACACCATATATTTT
d_call: .; v_call: TRBV5-4; clone_size: .; j_call: TRBJ1-6; cdr3_aa: CASSLDSSGNSPLHF; cdr3_nt: TGTGCCAGCAGCTTGGATTCGTCGGGGAATTCACCCCTCCACTTT
d_call: TRBD1; v_call: TRBV29-1; clone_size: .; j_call: TRBJ1-2; cdr3_aa: CSVTGTGDYGYTF; cdr3_nt: TGCAGCGTGACCGGGACAGGGGATTATGGCTACACCTTC
d_call: TRBD1; v_call: TRBV30; clone_size: .; j_call: TRBJ1-2; cdr3_aa: CAWSRYTGGASYYGYTF; cdr3_nt: TGTGCCTGGAGCCGATATACAGGGGGCGCGAGTTACTATGGCTACACCTTC
d_call: .; v_call: TRBV2; clone_size: .; j_call: TRBJ2-5; cdr3_aa: CASRGLTQETQYF; cdr3_nt: TGTGCCAGCAGGGGACTTACCCAAGAGACCCAGTACTTC
d_call: .; v_call: TRBV5-6; clone_size: .; j_call: TRBJ2-2; cdr3_aa: CASSLGSAGGGSGELFF; cdr3_nt: TGTGCCAGCAGCTTGGGATCGGCAGGGGGAGGTTCCGGGGAGCTGTTTTTT
d_call: .; v_call: TRBV2; clone_size: .; j_call: TRBJ1-4; cdr3_aa: CASGELSRVEKLFF; cdr3_nt: TGTGCCAGCGGAGAATTAAGCCGAGTTGAAAAACTGTTTTTT
d_call: TRBD1; v_call: TRBV4-3; clone_size: once; j_call: TRBJ1-1; cdr3_aa: CASSQNAPTGPNTEAFF; cdr3_nt: TGCGCCAGCAGCCAAAACGCCCCGACAGGGCCGAACACTGAAGCTTTCTTT
d_call: TRBD1; v_call: TRBV19; clone_size: .; j_call: TRBJ1-6; cdr3_aa: CASSINTVGQGSSPLHF; cdr3_nt: TGTGCCAGTAGTATCAACACCGTAGGACAGGGGAGTTCACCCCTCCACTTT
d_call: .; v_call: TRBV28; clone_size: .; j_call: TRBJ2-1; cdr3_aa: CASCSGGTPTTFEQFF; cdr3_nt: TGTGCCAGCTGCTCCGGCGGGACCCCCACAACCTTCGAGCAGTTCTTC
d_call: TRBD2; v_call: TRBV9; clone_size: .; j_call: TRBJ2-3; cdr3_aa: CASSAPTSPDTQYF; cdr3_nt: TGTGCCAGCAGCGCCCCGACTAGCCCAGATACGCAGTATTTT
d_call: TRBD2; v_call: TRBV7-3; clone_size: .; j_call: TRBJ2-5; cdr3_aa: CASSLSGLAEETQYF; cdr3_nt: TGTGCCAGCAGCTTATCTGGACTAGCGGAAGAGACCCAGTACTTC
d_call: TRBD1; v_call: TRBV15; clone_size: .; j_call: TRBJ1-5; cdr3_aa: CATSRATGADQPQHF; cdr3_nt: TGTGCCACCAGCAGAGCGACAGGGGCGGATCAGCCCCAGCATTTT
d_call: TRBD2; v_call: TRBV30; clone_size: .; j_call: TRBJ2-3; cdr3_aa: CAWSVHSGGTDTQYF; cdr3_nt: TGTGCCTGGAGTGTACATAGCGGGGGCACAGATACGCAGTATTTT
d_call: TRBD2; v_call: TRBV3-1/TRBV3-2; clone_size: .; j_call: TRBJ2-5; cdr3_aa: CASSPPLSGGARRETQYF; cdr3_nt: TGTGCCAGCAGCCCCCCTTTGAGCGGGGGGGCCAGGCGGGAGACCCAGTACTTC
d_call: .; v_call: TRBV4-2; clone_size: .; j_call: TRBJ1-5; cdr3_aa: CASSQQAHSNQPQHF; cdr3_nt: TGTGCCAGCAGCCAACAGGCCCATAGCAATCAGCCCCAGCATTTT
d_call: .; v_call: TRBV27; clone_size: few; j_call: TRBJ1-2; cdr3_aa: CASRGGQSHTF; cdr3_nt: TGTGCCAGCAGAGGTGGACAGTCCCACACCTTC
d_call: TRBD1; v_call: TRBV5-1; clone_size: .; j_call: TRBJ1-6; cdr3_aa: CASSPRDRRSNSPLHF; cdr3_nt: TGCGCCAGCAGCCCCCGGGACAGGAGGTCGAATTCACCCCTCCACTTT
d_call: .; v_call: TRBV9; clone_size: .; j_call: TRBJ2-3; cdr3_aa: CASSEEIDTQYF; cdr3_nt: TGTGCCAGCAGCGAAGAGATAGATACGCAGTATTTT
d_call: .; v_call: TRBV10-3; clone_size: once; j_call: TRBJ1-2; cdr3_aa: CAISELYDRNYGYTF; cdr3_nt: TGTGCCATCAGTGAGTTATACGACAGGAACTATGGCTACACCTTC
d_call: TRBD1; v_call: TRBV2; clone_size: once; j_call: TRBJ1-1; cdr3_aa: CAIQGLGNTEAFF; cdr3_nt: TGTGCCATACAGGGGTTGGGGAACACTGAAGCTTTCTTT
d_call: .; v_call: TRBV7-6; clone_size: .; j_call: TRBJ2-7; cdr3_aa: CASSLIEMSRDSPYEQYF; cdr3_nt: TGTGCCAGCAGCTTAATAGAAATGTCCCGGGACTCGCCCTACGAGCAGTACTTC